The source of this T cell receptor (beta chain) is a study of long-term antiretroviral therapy in people with HIV. Version v3.0 of the immunoSEQ assay was performed at survey level. Method: immunoSEQ multiplex PCR; TCRdb's copy keeps in-frame clones and lacks some. Of 25,000 or so clones in the sample, approximately 90% were seen once. About this clone: Its antigen is not identified.

Study results and caveats: Blood obtained between about 2004 and 2017 may reflect older ART regimens. Pre-ART clonal expansion yielded clones that dominated the repertoire at all time points.

No donor had fewer than one pre-ART PBMC sample or fewer than two post-ART PBMC samples. This CDR3 spans 14 amino acids. V shed 7 bases and J shed 4 bases, with 17 bases lying between them. CDR1 is SQVTM and CDR2 is ANQGSEA in the germline V gene. J is TRBJ1-5 and V is TRBV29-1; a weak D match, TRBD1 (6 bases). This sequence was found in a woman aged 18-29 years with HIV. This specimen was unsorted PBMCs, taken 0.5 years after starting antiretroviral therapy. The CDR3, as DNA: TGCAGCGCGAGAGGAGGGGGGCAAAATCAGCCCCAGCATTTT. As protein: CSARGGGQNQPQHF.